This TCR beta chain was documented in a study of identical twins. V was clipped by 5 bases and J by 0 bases, with 11 bases between them. CDR3 length equals 15 residues. CDR1 is SGDLS and CDR2 is YYNGEE in the germline V gene. One entry per CDR3 protein, called by TCRdb with MiXCR from the 5' RACE reads. The data contain 300,000 or so distinct CDR3 sequences, just under 9.5% of them singletons. This same sample was also part of a study on yellow fever vaccine responses in identical twins.

The rearrangement uses TRBV9 and TRBJ2-2, with D perhaps matching TRBD1 (5 bases). Sequencing input: CD8+ T cells sorted from blood. This receptor was obtained from a woman younger than 35 in good health. CDR3 in DNA: TGTGCCAGCAGACCTACAGGAGCGAACACCGGGGAGCTGTTTTTT. Amino acid sequence: CASRPTGANTGELFF.